The 2 T cell receptor beta chains in this list originate from one sample, sequenced in a study of CD4 T cells in relation to SARS-CoV-2 and coronaviruses (dated by TCRdb to the early 2020s). No antigens are known for them. Library construction relied on the immunoSEQ multiplex PCR assay. The source is immuneACCESS, and TCRdb retained only in-frame sequences with V and J called. Part of the clones is not carried over; for the studies checked, unresolved V genes explain less than half of this, and the remainder is unexplained. For this sample the table gives approximately 41,000 clones, of which over 75% were detected only once. Around 1.2% of the sample rests with the top ten. Sequencing was carried out using naive CD4+ T cells from PBMCs, cultured in vitro. The cell subset or site label on this specimen signifies: naive CD4+ T cells isolated by negative enrichment. The receptors stem from an adult with COVID-19.

The gene calls are TRBV6-4 and TRBJ2-1; possible D gene TRBD2, 5 bases. Germline V gene data show CDR1 as MRHNA and CDR2 as SNTAGT. Trimming stripped 4 bases from V and 8 bases from J, with 18 bases between. The length of the CDR3 is 15 residues. CDR3 region: CASSVEEAAEDEQFF. In nucleotides, the CDR3 is TGTGCCAGCAGTGTCGAGGAAGCGGCGGAGGATGAGCAGTTCTTC.

This clone was recorded a few times. The rearrangement links TRBV4-2 to TRBJ2-7; D perhaps matches TRBD1 (6 bases). This CDR3 has 13 amino acids. Germline CDR1 and CDR2: LGHNA and YNFKEQ. Deletions cut 1 base from V and 7 bases from J, with 11 bases between. CDR3 region: CASSQAYREEQYF. The CDR3 DNA reads as TGTGCCAGCAGCCAAGCGTACAGGGAAGAGCAGTACTTC.